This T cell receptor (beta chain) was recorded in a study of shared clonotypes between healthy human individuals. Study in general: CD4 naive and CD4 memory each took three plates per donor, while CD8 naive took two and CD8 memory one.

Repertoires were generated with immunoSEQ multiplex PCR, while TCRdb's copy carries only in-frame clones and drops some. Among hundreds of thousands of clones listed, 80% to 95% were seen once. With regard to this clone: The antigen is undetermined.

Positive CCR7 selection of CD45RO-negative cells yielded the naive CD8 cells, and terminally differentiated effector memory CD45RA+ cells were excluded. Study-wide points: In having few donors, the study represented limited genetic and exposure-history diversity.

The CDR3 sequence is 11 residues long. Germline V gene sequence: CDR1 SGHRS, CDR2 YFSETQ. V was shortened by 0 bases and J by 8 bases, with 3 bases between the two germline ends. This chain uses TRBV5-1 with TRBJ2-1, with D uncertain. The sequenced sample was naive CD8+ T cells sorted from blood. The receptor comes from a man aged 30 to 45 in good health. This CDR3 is CASSLAHEQFF. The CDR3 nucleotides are TGCGCCAGCAGCTTGGCCCATGAGCAGTTCTTC. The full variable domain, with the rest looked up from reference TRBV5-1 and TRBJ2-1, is KAGVTQTPRYLIKTRGQQVTLSCSPISGHRSVSWYQQTPGQGLQFLFEYFSETQRNKGNFPGRFSGRQFSNSRSEMNVSTLELGDSALYLCASSLAHEQFFGPGTRLTVL.